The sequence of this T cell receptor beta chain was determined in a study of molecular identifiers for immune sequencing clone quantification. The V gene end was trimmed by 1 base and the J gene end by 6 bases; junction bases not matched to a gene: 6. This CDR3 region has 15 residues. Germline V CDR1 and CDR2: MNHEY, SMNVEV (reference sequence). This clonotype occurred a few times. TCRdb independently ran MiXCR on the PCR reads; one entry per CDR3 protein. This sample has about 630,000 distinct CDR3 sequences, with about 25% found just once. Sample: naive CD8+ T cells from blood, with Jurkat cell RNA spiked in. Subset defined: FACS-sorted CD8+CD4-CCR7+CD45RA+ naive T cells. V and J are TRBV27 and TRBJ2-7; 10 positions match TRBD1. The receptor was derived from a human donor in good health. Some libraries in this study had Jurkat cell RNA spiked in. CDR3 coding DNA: TGTGCCAGCAGTTTATTAGGACAGGGGGTTCGCGAGCAGTACTTC. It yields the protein CASSLLGQGVREQYF.